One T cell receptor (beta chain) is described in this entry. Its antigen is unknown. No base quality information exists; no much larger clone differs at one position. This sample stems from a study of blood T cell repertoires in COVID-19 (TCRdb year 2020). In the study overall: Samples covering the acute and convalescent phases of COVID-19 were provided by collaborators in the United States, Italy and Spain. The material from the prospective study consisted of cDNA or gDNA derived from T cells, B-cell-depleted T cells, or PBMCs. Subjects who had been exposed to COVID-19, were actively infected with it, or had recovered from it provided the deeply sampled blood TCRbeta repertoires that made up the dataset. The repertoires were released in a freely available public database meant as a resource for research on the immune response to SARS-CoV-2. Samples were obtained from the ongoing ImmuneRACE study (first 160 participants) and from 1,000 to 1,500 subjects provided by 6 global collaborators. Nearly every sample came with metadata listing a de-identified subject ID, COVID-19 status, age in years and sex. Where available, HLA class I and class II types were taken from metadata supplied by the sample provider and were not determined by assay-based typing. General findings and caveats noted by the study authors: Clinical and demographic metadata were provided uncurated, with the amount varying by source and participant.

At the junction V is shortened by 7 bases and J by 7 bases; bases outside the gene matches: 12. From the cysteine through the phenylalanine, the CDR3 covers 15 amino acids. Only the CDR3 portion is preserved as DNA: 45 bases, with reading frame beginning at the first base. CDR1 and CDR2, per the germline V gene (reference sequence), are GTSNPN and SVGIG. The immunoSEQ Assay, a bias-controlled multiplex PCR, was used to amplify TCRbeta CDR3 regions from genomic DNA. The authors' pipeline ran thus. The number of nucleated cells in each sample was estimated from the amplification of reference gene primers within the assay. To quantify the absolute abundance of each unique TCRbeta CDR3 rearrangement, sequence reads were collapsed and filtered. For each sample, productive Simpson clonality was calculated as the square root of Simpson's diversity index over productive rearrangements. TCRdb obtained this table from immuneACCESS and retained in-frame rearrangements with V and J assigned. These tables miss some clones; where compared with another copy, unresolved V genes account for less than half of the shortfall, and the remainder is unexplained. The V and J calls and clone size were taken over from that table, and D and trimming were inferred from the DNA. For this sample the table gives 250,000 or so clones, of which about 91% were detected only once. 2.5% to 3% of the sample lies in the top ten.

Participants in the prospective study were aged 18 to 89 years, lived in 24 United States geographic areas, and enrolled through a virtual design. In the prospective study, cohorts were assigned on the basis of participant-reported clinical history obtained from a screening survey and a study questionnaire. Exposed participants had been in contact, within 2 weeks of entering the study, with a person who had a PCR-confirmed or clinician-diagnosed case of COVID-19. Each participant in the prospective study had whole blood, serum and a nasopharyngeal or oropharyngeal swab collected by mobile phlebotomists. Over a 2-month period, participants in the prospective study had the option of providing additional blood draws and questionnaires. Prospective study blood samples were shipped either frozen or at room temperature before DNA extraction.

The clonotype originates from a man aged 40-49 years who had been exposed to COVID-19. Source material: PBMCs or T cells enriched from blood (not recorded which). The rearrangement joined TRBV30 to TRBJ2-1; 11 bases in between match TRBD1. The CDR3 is CASASDRGRRNEQFF. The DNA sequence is TGTGCCTCCGCGTCGGACAGGGGGCGAAGGAATGAGCAGTTCTTC.